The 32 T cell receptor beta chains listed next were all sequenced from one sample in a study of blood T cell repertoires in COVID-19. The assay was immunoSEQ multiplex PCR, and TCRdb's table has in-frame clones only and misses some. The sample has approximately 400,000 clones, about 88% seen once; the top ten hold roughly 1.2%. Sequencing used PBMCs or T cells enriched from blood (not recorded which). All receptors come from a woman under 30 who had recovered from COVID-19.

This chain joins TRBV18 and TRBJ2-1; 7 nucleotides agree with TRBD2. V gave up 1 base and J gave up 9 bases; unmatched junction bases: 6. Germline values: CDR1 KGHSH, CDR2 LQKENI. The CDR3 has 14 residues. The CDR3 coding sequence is TGTGCCAGCTCACCACGGGAGGGGTTCGCTGAGCAGTTCTTC. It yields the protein CASSPREGFAEQFF.

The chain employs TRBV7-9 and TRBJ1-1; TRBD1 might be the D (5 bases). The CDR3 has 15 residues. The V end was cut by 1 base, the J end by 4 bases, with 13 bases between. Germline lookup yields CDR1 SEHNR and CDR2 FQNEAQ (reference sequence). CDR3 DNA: TGTGCCAGCAGCTTAGAAGGGGCTGTAGGCACTGAAGCTTTCTTT. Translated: CASSLEGAVGTEAFF.

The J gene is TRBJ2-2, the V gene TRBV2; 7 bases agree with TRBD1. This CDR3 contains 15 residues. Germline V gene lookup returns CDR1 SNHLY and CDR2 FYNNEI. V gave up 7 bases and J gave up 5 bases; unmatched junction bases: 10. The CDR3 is CASNPDRVVTGELFF. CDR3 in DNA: TGTGCCAGCAATCCCGACAGGGTGGTGACCGGGGAGCTGTTTTTT. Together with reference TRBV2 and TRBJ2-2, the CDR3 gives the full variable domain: EPEVTQTPSHQVTQMGQEVILRCVPISNHLYFYWYRQILGQKVEFLVSFYNNEISEKSEIFDDQFSVERPDGSNFTLKIRSTKLEDSAMYFCASNPDRVVTGELFFGEGSRLTVL.

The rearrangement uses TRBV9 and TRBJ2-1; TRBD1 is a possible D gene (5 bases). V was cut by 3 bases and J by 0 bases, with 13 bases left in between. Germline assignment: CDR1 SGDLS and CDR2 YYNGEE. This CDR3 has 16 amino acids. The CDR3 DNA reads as TGTGCCAGCAGCGAGACAGTTCTAAGCTCCTACAATGAGCAGTTCTTC. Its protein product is CASSETVLSSYNEQFF.

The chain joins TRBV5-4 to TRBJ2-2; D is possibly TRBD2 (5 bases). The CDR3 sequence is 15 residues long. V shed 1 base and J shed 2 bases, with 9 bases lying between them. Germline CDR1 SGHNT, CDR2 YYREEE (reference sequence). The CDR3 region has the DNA TGTGCCAGCAGCTTGCGGGGAACAAACACCGGGGAGCTGTTTTTT. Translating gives CASSLRGTNTGELFF.

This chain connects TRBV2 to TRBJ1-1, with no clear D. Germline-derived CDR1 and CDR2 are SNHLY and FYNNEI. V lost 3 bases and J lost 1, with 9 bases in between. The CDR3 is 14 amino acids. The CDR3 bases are TGTGCCAGCAGTGATTTTTCCCGGAACACTGAAGCTTTCTTT. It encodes CASSDFSRNTEAFF.

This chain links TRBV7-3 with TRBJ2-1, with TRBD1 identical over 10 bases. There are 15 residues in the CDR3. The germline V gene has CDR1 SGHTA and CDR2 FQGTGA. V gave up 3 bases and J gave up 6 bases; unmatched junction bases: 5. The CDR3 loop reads CASSLPGTGVNEQFF. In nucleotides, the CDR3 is TGTGCCAGCAGCTTGCCCGGGACAGGGGTCAATGAGCAGTTCTTC.

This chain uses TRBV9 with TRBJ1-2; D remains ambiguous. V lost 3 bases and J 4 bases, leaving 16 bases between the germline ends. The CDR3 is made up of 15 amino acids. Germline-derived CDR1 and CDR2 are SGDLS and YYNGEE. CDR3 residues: CASSALGQSAYGYTF. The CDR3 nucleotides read TGTGCCAGCAGCGCCCTAGGCCAGAGCGCCTATGGCTACACCTTC.

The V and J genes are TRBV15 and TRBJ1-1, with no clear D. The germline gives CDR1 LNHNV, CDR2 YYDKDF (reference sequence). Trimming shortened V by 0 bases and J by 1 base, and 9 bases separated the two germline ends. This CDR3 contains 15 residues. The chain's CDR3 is CATSRDLGGNTEAFF. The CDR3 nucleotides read TGTGCCACCAGCAGAGATCTCGGCGGGAACACTGAAGCTTTCTTT.

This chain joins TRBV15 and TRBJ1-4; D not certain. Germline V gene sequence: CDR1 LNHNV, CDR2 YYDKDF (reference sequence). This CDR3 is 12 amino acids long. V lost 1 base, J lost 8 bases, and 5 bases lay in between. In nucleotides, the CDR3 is TGTGCCACCAGCAGAGTTGGCGAAAAACTGTTTTTT. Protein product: CATSRVGEKLFF.

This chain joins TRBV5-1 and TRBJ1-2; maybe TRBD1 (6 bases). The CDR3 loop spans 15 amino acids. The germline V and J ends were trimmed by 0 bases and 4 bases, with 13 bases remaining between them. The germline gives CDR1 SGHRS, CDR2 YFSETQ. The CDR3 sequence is CASSLAPGASYGYTF. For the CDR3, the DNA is TGCGCCAGCAGCTTGGCCCCAGGGGCGAGCTATGGCTACACCTTC.

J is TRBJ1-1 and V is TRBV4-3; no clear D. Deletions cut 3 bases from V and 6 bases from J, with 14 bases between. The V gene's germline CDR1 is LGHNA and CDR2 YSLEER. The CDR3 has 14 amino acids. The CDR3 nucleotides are TGCGCCAGCAGCCACGCCCGTCGACACGCTGAAGCTTTCTTT. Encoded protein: CASSHARRHAEAFF.

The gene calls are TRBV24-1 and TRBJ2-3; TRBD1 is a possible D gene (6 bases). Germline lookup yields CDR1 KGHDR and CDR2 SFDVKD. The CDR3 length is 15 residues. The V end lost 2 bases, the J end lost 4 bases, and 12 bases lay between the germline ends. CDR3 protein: CATSDSGVKADTQYF. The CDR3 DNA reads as TGTGCCACCAGTGATTCAGGGGTTAAAGCAGATACGCAGTATTTT.

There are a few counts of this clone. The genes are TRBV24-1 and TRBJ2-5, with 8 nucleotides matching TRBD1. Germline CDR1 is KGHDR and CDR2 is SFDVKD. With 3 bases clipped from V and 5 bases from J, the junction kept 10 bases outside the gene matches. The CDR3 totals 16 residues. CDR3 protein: CATSDTPDREVETQYF. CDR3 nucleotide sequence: TGTGCCACCAGTGATACCCCGGACAGGGAAGTCGAGACCCAGTACTTC.

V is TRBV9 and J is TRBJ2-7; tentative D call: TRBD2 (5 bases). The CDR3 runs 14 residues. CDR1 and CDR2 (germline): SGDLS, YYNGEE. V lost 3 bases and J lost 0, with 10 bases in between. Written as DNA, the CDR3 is TGTGCCAGCAGCGCTGGACGGGGCTCCTACGAGCAGTACTTC. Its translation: CASSAGRGSYEQYF.

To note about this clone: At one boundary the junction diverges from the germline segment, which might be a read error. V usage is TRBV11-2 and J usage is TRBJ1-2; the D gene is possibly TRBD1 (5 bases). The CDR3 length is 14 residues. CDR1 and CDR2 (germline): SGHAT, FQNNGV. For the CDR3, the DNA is TGTGCCAGCAGTTTAGACAGTGGGCCCTCTGGCTACACCTTC. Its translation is CASSLDSGPSGYTF.

CDR3 amino acids: CASGGGITDTQYF. CDR3 bases: TGTGCCAGTGGCGGGGGGATAACAGATACGCAGTATTTT. The chain has TRBV6-5 and TRBJ2-3; 8 bases fit TRBD2. Germline-derived CDR1 and CDR2 are MNHEY and SVGAGI. The CDR3 loop spans 13 amino acids. V shed 9 bases, J shed 3 bases, and the junction held 5 bases outside the gene matches.

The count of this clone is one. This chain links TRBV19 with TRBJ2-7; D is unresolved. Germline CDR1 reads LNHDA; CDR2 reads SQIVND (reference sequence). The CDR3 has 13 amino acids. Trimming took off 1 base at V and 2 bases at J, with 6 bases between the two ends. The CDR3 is CASSIGLPYEQYF. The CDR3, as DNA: TGTGCCAGTAGTATAGGGCTTCCCTACGAGCAGTACTTC.

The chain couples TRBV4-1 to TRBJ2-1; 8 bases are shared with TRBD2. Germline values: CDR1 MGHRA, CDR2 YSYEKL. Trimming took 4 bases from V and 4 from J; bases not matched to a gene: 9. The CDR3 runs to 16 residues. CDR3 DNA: TGCGCCAGCAGCCTCCATCGCCAGCGGGGGTACAATGAGCAGTTCTTC. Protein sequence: CASSLHRQRGYNEQFF.

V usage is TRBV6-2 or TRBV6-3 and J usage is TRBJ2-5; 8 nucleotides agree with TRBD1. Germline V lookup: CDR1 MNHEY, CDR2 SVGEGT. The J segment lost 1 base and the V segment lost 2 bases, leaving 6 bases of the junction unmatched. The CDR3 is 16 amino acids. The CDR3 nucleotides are TGTGCCAGCAGTTACGGGTCCAGGGGGCTCCAAGAGACCCAGTACTTC. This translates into CASSYGSRGLQETQYF.

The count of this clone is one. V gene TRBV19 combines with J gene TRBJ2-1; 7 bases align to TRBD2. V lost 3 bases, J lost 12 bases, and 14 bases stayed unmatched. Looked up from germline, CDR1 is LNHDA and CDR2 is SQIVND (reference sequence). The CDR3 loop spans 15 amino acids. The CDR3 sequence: CASSITRNGGFRQFF. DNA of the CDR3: TGTGCCAGTAGTATTACGCGCAACGGGGGGTTTAGGCAGTTCTTC.

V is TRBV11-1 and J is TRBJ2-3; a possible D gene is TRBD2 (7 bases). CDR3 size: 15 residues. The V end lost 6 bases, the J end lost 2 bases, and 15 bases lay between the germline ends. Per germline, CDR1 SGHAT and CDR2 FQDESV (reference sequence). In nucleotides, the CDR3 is TGTGCCAGCAGTACATCGGGGGGCAACACAGATACGCAGTATTTT. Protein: CASSTSGGNTDTQYF.

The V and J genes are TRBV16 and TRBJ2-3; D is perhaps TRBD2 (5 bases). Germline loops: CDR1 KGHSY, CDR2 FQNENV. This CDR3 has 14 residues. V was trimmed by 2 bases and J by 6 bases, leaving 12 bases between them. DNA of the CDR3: TGTGCCAGCAGCCAAGAGCTAGCCCCCGATACGCAGTATTTT. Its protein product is CASSQELAPDTQYF.

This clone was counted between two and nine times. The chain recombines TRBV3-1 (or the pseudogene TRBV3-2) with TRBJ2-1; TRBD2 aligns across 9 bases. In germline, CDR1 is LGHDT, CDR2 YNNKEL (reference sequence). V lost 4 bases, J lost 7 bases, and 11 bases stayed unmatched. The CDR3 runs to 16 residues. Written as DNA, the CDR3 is TGTGCCAGCAGCCTTTCGACAGGACTAGCGTCTAATGAGCAGTTCTTC. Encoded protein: CASSLSTGLASNEQFF.

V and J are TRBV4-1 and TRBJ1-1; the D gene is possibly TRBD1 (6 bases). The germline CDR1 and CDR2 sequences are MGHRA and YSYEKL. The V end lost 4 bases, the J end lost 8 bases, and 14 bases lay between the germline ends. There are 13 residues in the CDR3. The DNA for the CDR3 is TGCGCCAGCAGCCCAAGACCTCAGGGGGAAGCTTTCTTT. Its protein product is CASSPRPQGEAFF.

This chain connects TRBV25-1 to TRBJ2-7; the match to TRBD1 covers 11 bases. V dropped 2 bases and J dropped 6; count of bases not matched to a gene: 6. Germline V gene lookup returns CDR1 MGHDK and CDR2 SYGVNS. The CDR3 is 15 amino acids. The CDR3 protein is CASSETGQGEGEQYF. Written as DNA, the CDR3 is TGTGCCAGCAGTGAAACGGGACAGGGGGAAGGCGAGCAGTACTTC.

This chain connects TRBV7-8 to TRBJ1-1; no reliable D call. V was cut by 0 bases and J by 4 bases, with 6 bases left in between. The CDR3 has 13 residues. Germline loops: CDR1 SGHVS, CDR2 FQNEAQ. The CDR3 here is CASSLAHGTEAFF. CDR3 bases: TGTGCCAGCAGCTTAGCGCACGGCACTGAAGCTTTCTTT.

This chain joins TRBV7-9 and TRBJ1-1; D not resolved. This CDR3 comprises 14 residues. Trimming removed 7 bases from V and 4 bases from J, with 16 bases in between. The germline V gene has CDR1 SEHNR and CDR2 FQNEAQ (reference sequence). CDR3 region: CASKPQPEITEAFF. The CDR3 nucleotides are TGTGCCAGCAAGCCCCAGCCGGAGATCACTGAAGCTTTCTTT. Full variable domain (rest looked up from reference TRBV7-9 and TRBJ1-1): DTGVSQNPRHKITKRGQNVTFRCDPISEHNRLYWYRQTLGQGPEFLTYFQNEAQLEKSRLLSDRFSAERPKGSFSTLEIQRTEQGDSAMYLCASKPQPEITEAFFGQGTRLTVV.

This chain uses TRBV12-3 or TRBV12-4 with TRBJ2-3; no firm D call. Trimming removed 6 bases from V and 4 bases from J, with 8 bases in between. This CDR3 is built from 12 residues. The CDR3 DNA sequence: TGTGCCAGCAGATTGATAGCAGATACGCAGTATTTT. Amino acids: CASRLIADTQYF.

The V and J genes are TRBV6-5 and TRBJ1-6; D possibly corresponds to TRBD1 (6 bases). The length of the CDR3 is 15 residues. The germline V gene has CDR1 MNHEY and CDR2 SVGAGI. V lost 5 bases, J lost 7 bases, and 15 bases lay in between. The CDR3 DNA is TGTGCCAGCAGTCTAAGGCCAGGGGAAAATTCACCCCTCCACTTT. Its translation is CASSLRPGENSPLHF.

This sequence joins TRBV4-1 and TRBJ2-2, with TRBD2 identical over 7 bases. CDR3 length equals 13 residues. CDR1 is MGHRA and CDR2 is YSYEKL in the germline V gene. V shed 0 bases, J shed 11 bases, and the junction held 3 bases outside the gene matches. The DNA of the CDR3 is TGCGCCAGCAGCCAAGATCGACTAGCCGAGCTGTTTTTT. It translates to CASSQDRLAELFF.

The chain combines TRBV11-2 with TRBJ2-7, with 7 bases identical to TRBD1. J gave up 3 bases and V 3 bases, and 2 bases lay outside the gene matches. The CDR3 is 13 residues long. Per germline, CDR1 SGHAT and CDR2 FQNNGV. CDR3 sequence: CASSLRGLYEQYF. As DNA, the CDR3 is TGTGCCAGCAGCTTGAGGGGGCTCTACGAGCAGTACTTC. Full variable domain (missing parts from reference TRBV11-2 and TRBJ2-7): EAGVAQSPRYKIIEKRQSVAFWCNPISGHATLYWYQQILGQGPKLLIQFQNNGVVDDSQLPKDRFSAERLKGVDSTLKIQPAKLEDSAVYLCASSLRGLYEQYFGPGTRLTVT.